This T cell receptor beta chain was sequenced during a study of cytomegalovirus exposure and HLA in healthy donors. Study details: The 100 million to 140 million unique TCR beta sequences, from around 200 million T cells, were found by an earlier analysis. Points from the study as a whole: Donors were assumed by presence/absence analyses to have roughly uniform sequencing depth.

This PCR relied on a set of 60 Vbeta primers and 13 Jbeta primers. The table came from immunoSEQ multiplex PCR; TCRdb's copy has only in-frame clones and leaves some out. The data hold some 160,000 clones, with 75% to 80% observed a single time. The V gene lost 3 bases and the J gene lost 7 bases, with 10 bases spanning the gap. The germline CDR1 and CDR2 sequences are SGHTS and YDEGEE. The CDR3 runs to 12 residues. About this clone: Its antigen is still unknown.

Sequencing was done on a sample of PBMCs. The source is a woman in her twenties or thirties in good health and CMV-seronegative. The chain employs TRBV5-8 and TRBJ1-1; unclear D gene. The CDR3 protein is CASSYDIYEAFF. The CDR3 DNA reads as TGTGCCAGCAGCTACGACATCTATGAAGCTTTCTTT. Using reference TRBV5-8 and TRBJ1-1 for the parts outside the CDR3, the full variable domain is EAGVTQSPTHLIKTRGQQATLRCSPISGHTSVYWYQQALGLGLQFLLWYDEGEERNRGNFPPRFSGRQFPNYSSELNVNALELEDSALYLCASSYDIYEAFFGQGTRLTVV.